Below are 22 T cell receptor beta chains sequenced from a single sample in a study of blood T cell repertoires in COVID-19. Libraries were prepared by immunoSEQ multiplex PCR; TCRdb keeps only in-frame clonotypes and omits some of them. The sample shows about 230,000 clones, roughly 84% of them seen only once. The sample consisted of peripheral blood. Receptor source: a man aged 40-50 years who had recovered from COVID-19.

The chain combines TRBV9 with TRBJ1-2; D uncertain. V was cut by 5 bases and J by 8 bases, with 10 bases left in between. The length of the CDR3 is 11 residues. Germline V gene lookup returns CDR1 SGDLS and CDR2 YYNGEE. CDR3 sequence (DNA): TGTGCCAGCAGGCGGGAGGGAGGCTACACCTTC. This gives the protein CASRREGGYTF.

The chain links TRBV5-4 to TRBJ1-6, with D possibly being TRBD1 (5 bases). CDR1 SGHNT and CDR2 YYREEE come from the germline V gene (reference sequence). The CDR3 totals 15 residues. Trimming stripped 4 bases from V and 4 bases from J, with 12 bases between. The CDR3 bases are TGTGCCAGCAGCCAAGGGACTGATTATAATTCACCCCTCCACTTT. The encoded protein is CASSQGTDYNSPLHF.

This clone turned up a few times. The chain couples TRBV27 to TRBJ2-7; TRBD2 matches at 7 bases. The CDR3 has 17 amino acids. CDR1 and CDR2 (germline): MNHEY, SMNVEV (reference sequence). The ends lost 5 bases at V and 2 bases at J; junction bases unmatched: 15. The CDR3 DNA follows: TGTGCCAGCAGTCCCTCCGTTGGTGAAGCGGGACCCTACGAGCAGTACTTC. It codes for CASSPSVGEAGPYEQYF.

The chain carries TRBV5-5 and TRBJ2-1, with TRBD2 as a possible D gene (6 bases). Germline V gene sequence: CDR1 SGHKS, CDR2 YYEKEE (reference sequence). CDR3 size: 14 residues. Trimming removed 5 bases from V and 10 bases from J, with 19 bases in between. The CDR3 DNA sequence: TGTGCCAGCAGACCCGGGGGACCAGCGAGGGAGCAGTTCTTC. It codes for CASRPGGPAREQFF.

This chain joins TRBV19 and TRBJ1-3; 7 bases align to TRBD1. CDR3 length equals 17 residues. Germline CDR1 is LNHDA and CDR2 is SQIVND (reference sequence). With 3 bases clipped from V and 4 bases from J, the junction kept 12 bases outside the gene matches. The CDR3 spells CASSIRSEGATGNTIYF. CDR3 in DNA: TGTGCCAGTAGTATCCGGTCTGAGGGGGCTACGGGAAACACCATATATTTT.

The rearrangement uses TRBV7-9 and TRBJ2-7, with D perhaps matching TRBD2 (6 bases). CDR3 length equals 18 residues. CDR1 is SEHNR and CDR2 is FQNEAQ in the germline V gene (reference sequence). The V and J ends lost 2 bases and 5 bases respectively, with 25 bases between them. This CDR3 is CASSLKLSVAGSLHEQYF. Written as DNA, the CDR3 is TGTGCCAGCAGCTTAAAATTAAGTGTGGCGGGAAGCCTCCACGAGCAGTACTTC.

This clone was seen a single time. This chain connects TRBV6-5 to TRBJ2-1; TRBD2 matches at 12 bases. Germline lookup yields CDR1 MNHEY and CDR2 SVGAGI. Trimming took 0 bases from V and 7 from J; bases not matched to a gene: 4. The CDR3 consists of 16 residues. Here the CDR3 DNA reads TGTGCCAGCAGTTACTCGACTAGCGGGAGCGGGAATGAGCAGTTCTTC. Protein sequence: CASSYSTSGSGNEQFF.

The CDR3 sequence is CASSDTYGYTF. The CDR3 DNA follows: TGCGCCAGCAGTGATACTTATGGCTACACCTTC. The rearrangement links TRBV10-2 to TRBJ1-2; D unclear. The V gene's germline CDR1 is WSHSY and CDR2 SAAADI. Between the trimmed V and J ends, which lost 3 bases and 5 bases, there was a span of 4 bases. This CDR3 has 11 amino acids.

This chain connects TRBV14 to TRBJ2-2, with 9 positions matching TRBD2. The CDR3 contains 16 residues. J was trimmed by 4 bases and V by 3 bases; bases with no gene match: 6. Germline CDR1 reads SGHDN; CDR2 reads FVKESK. The CDR3 nucleotides read TGTGCCAGCAGCCAGATCCTAGCGGGATTCACCGGGGAGCTGTTTTTT. It yields the protein CASSQILAGFTGELFF.

V and J are TRBV18 and TRBJ2-7; D not resolved. Germline CDR1 and CDR2: KGHSH and LQKENI. The V and J ends lost 4 bases and 5 bases respectively, with 12 bases between them. The CDR3 spans 13 residues. Here the CDR3 DNA reads TGTGCCAGCTCACGTCGTGTTCAGGACGAGCAGTACTTC. It translates to CASSRRVQDEQYF.

The chain combines TRBV18 with TRBJ2-1; no reliable D call. CDR1 and CDR2 from the germline V gene are KGHSH and LQKENI. The CDR3 runs to 15 residues. The ends were cut back, 0 bases at V and 5 bases at J, with 11 bases in the middle. The CDR3 sequence is CASSPPNIPNNEQFF. The CDR3 nucleotides read TGTGCCAGCTCACCACCGAACATCCCCAACAATGAGCAGTTCTTC.

This rearrangement joins TRBV19 to TRBJ1-1; D not certain. Trimming cost V 3 bases and J 4 bases, with 12 bases left between them. In germline, CDR1 is LNHDA, CDR2 SQIVND (reference sequence). CDR3 length equals 14 residues. CDR3: CASSMGVTGTEAFF. DNA of the CDR3: TGTGCCAGTAGTATGGGTGTTACGGGCACTGAAGCTTTCTTT.

The chain is built from TRBV2 and TRBJ2-1, with TRBD2 identical over 13 bases. Germline V lookup: CDR1 SNHLY, CDR2 FYNNEI. The V segment lost 6 bases and the J segment 15 bases; nucleotides outside the gene matches: 5. The CDR3 spans 12 residues. CDR3: CASSPTSGGPFF. The CDR3 DNA reads as TGTGCCAGCAGCCCGACTAGCGGGGGGCCGTTCTTC. Together with reference TRBV2 and TRBJ2-1, the CDR3 gives the full variable domain: EPEVTQTPSHQVTQMGQEVILRCVPISNHLYFYWYRQILGQKVEFLVSFYNNEISEKSEIFDDQFSVERPDGSNFTLKIRSTKLEDSAMYFCASSPTSGGPFFGPGTRLTVL.

The chain is built from TRBV4-1 and TRBJ1-3; TRBD1 aligns across 8 bases. Germline V CDR1 and CDR2: MGHRA, YSYEKL. Germline trimming cut 3 bases from V and 0 bases from J; bases unmatched to any gene: 10. This CDR3 contains 18 residues. CDR3 coding DNA: TGCGCCAGCAGCCAGGGATGGACAGGGTTTATCTCTGGAAACACCATATATTTT. It encodes CASSQGWTGFISGNTIYF.

The chain combines TRBV12-3 or TRBV12-4 with TRBJ2-2; maybe TRBD2 (7 bases). CDR3 length: 12 residues. V was cut by 8 bases and J by 5 bases, with 9 bases left in between. The CDR3 region has the DNA TGTGCCAGCGAGGGGGGGACCGGGGAGCTGTTTTTT. Translated: CASEGGTGELFF.

This sequence joins TRBV5-1 and TRBJ2-7, with TRBD2 as a possible D gene (6 bases). The CDR3 runs to 13 residues. Germline assignment: CDR1 SGHRS and CDR2 YFSETQ. Trimming pared 4 bases from V and 4 bases from J, leaving 12 bases between. The CDR3 sequence is CASSVTSVYEQYF. CDR3 bases: TGCGCCAGCAGCGTGACTAGTGTGTACGAGCAGTACTTC. The full variable domain, completed using reference TRBV5-1 and TRBJ2-7, is KAGVTQTPRYLIKTRGQQVTLSCSPISGHRSVSWYQQTPGQGLQFLFEYFSETQRNKGNFPGRFSGRQFSNSRSEMNVSTLELGDSALYLCASSVTSVYEQYFGPGTRLTVT.

The DNA for the CDR3 is TGTGCCAGCAGTGAGTCACTAGCGGGGATCTACGAGCAGTACTTC. Protein product: CASSESLAGIYEQYF. This chain connects TRBV2 to TRBJ2-7; the match to TRBD2 covers 10 bases. Looked up from germline, CDR1 is SNHLY and CDR2 is FYNNEI. Germline trimming cut 3 bases from V and 3 bases from J; bases unmatched to any gene: 5. CDR3 size: 15 residues.

The chain employs TRBV27 and TRBJ2-2, with 12 bases fitting TRBD2. Germline V lookup: CDR1 MNHEY, CDR2 SMNVEV (reference sequence). V dropped 3 bases and J dropped 6; count of bases not matched to a gene: 5. The CDR3 loop spans 16 amino acids. The CDR3, as DNA: TGTGCCAGCAGTTTCCCTAGCGGGAGGGCCGCCGGGGAGCTGTTTTTT. It is translated as CASSFPSGRAAGELFF.

In this sample, this clone turned up a few times. The chain recombines TRBV11-3 with TRBJ2-1, with 7 positions matching TRBD2. In germline, CDR1 is SGHNT, CDR2 YENEEA. After removal of 5 bases from V and 8 bases from J, the junction contained 6 bases not matched to a gene. The CDR3 spans 13 residues. CDR3 DNA sequence: TGTGCCAGCAGCCCGGGGGGAATGGATGAGCAGTTCTTC. Translating it yields CASSPGGMDEQFF.

The rearrangement links TRBV10-3 to TRBJ2-4; D is ambiguous. This CDR3 has 13 amino acids. Trimming took off 0 bases at V and 15 bases at J, with 15 bases between the two ends. Per germline, CDR1 ENHRY and CDR2 SYGVKD. The chain's CDR3 is CAISESGDQLRYF. In nucleotides, the CDR3 is TGTGCCATCAGTGAGTCTGGAGACCAACTCCGGTACTTC.

V usage is TRBV29-1 and J usage is TRBJ2-5; 9 bases line up with TRBD1. V shed 7 bases and J 7 bases; nucleotides not matched to a gene: 7. CDR3 size: 12 residues. CDR1 and CDR2 from the germline V gene are SQVTM and ANQGSEA. This chain's CDR3 is CSAPGQGVTQYF. CDR3 in DNA: TGCAGCGCTCCGGGACAGGGCGTGACCCAGTACTTC. Using reference TRBV29-1 and TRBJ2-5 for the parts outside the CDR3, the full variable domain is SAVISQKPSRDICQRGTSLTIQCQVDSQVTMMFWYRQQPGQSLTLIATANQGSEATYESGFVIDKFPISRPNLTFSTLTVSNMSPEDSSIYLCSAPGQGVTQYFGPGTRLLVL.

This clone came up a few times. Other DNA sequences of this sample code for an identical CDR3. The chain couples TRBV27 to TRBJ2-3; D possibly corresponds to TRBD1 (6 bases). The CDR3 covers 14 residues. V gave up 2 bases and J gave up 0 bases, with 6 bases separating them. Germline V lookup: CDR1 MNHEY, CDR2 SMNVEV (reference sequence). CDR3 amino acids: CASSLGQSTDTQYF. The CDR3 region has the DNA TGTGCCAGCAGTTTAGGACAGAGCACAGATACGCAGTATTTT.